This T cell receptor (beta chain) was retrieved from a study of T-cell memory formation after mild COVID-19. At the level of the study: TCR clusters were largely donor specific.

Findings and caveats of the study: Later expanders leaned CD4+, whereas day 15 to 85 contracting clones were balanced CD4/CD8. A subset of responding clones appeared in pre-infection memory, suggesting cross-reactive memory joined.

TCRdb fed the 5' RACE reads into MiXCR, producing one record per CDR3 protein. The repertoire holds around 370,000 distinct CDR3 sequences, with 20% to 25% as singletons. V lost 6 bases, J lost 3 bases, and 12 bases stayed unmatched. Germline values: CDR1 MNHEY, CDR2 SMNVEV (reference sequence). The CDR3 loop spans 17 amino acids. This clonotype was observed at least ten times. What it binds is unknown. The source is an adult woman who had mild COVID-19 (a few samples of this study predate the infection). Cell type and time point are not known. The rearrangement uses TRBV27 and TRBJ1-5; the match to TRBD1 covers 9 bases. The sequencing input was PBMCs or a T cell subset sorted from them (not recorded which). In DNA, the CDR3 is TGTGCCAGCAGGCCCTCGCCCCGGACAGGGGACAATCAGCCCCAGCATTTT. The encoded protein is CASRPSPRTGDNQPQHF.